A single sample is the source of the 7 T cell receptor beta chains below, sequenced in a study of OX40 agonist ivuxolimab in advanced cancers. Libraries were prepared by immunoSEQ multiplex PCR; TCRdb keeps only in-frame clonotypes and omits some of them. The sample shows about 20,000 clones, around 80% of them seen only once. This specimen was CD4+ or CD8+ T cells sorted from blood, taken in a trial of the OX40 agonist ivuxolimab. These receptors were taken from an adult with an advanced solid tumor such as melanoma, head and neck, liver or kidney cancer.

The V and J genes are TRBV27 and TRBJ2-7; 11 bases are a match to TRBD2. In germline, CDR1 is MNHEY, CDR2 SMNVEV (reference sequence). The CDR3 contains 15 residues. J lost 3 bases, V lost 5 bases, and 6 bases had no gene match. The CDR3 reads CASSPLAGGNYEQYF. CDR3 DNA: TGTGCCAGCAGTCCTTTAGCGGGAGGGAACTACGAGCAGTACTTC.

The chain carries TRBV19 and TRBJ1-5, with D unclear. V was shortened by 9 bases and J by 7 bases, with 7 bases between the two germline ends. Germline V gene lookup returns CDR1 LNHDA and CDR2 SQIVND (reference sequence). The CDR3 contains 10 residues. CDR3 sequence: CASGRQPQHF. CDR3 sequence (DNA): TGTGCCAGCGGTCGGCAGCCCCAGCATTTT.

The DNA of the CDR3 is TGCGCCAGCAGTGAGGAGAGCTCCTACGAGCAGTACTTC. The encoded protein is CASSEESSYEQYF. This chain joins TRBV10-1 and TRBJ2-7; no clear D gene. Per germline, CDR1 WNHNN and CDR2 SYGVQD (reference sequence). The CDR3 is made up of 13 amino acids. V was cut by 2 bases and J by 0 bases, with 5 bases left in between.

J is TRBJ2-1 and V is TRBV6-4, with 7 bases matching TRBD1. CDR1 MRHNA and CDR2 SNTAGT come from the germline V gene. CDR3 length: 16 amino acids. The V and J ends lost 2 bases and 6 bases, in that order; junction bases with no gene match: 10. The CDR3 DNA sequence: TGTGCCAGCAGTGACCGGATAGACAGGGCTAGCAATGAGCAGTTCTTC. Its translation is CASSDRIDRASNEQFF.

This clone has just one count. The chain employs TRBV1 and TRBJ2-1. TRBV1 is a recognized pseudogene. The CDR3 runs 14 residues. CDR3 in amino acids: CTSSQTFGYNEQFF. CDR3 nucleotides: TGCACCAGCAGCCAAACATTCGGCTACAATGAGCAGTTCTTC.

The chain carries TRBV11-2 and TRBJ1-4, with D possibly being TRBD1 (6 bases). V lost 7 bases and J lost 11, with 23 bases in between. CDR3 length: 15 residues. Per the germline V gene, CDR1 is SGHAT and CDR2 is FQNNGV. The CDR3 loop reads CASTKEGGRKGKLFF. The DNA for the CDR3 is TGTGCCAGCACCAAAGAGGGGGGGAGAAAGGGGAAACTGTTTTTT. The full variable domain, completed using reference TRBV11-2 and TRBJ1-4, is EAGVAQSPRYKIIEKRQSVAFWCNPISGHATLYWYQQILGQGPKLLIQFQNNGVVDDSQLPKDRFSAERLKGVDSTLKIQPAKLEDSAVYLCASTKEGGRKGKLFFGSGTQLSVL.

The chain recombines TRBV7-9 with TRBJ1-5; the D is unclear. Germline CDR1 is SEHNR and CDR2 is FQNEAQ (reference sequence). Trimming left V 1 base short and J 0 bases short, with 4 bases between. The CDR3 runs 14 residues. In DNA form, the CDR3 reads TGTGCCAGCAGCTTAGGGTATAGCAATCAGCCCCAGCATTTT. Translating it yields CASSLGYSNQPQHF.